Described below is a single TCR beta chain sequence and its context. This sample was included in a study of blood T cell repertoires in COVID-19. The V end lost 5 bases, the J end lost 12 bases, and 13 bases lay between the germline ends. CDR3 length: 12 residues. Generated by immunoSEQ multiplex PCR, the TCRdb table keeps only in-frame clones and is missing some. The sample carries some 270,000 clones, 80% to 90% recorded once. A COVID-19 case was met by exposed participants within 2 weeks before study entry. Sample: PBMCs or T cells enriched from blood (not recorded which). The source of this sequence is a woman in her forties who had been exposed to COVID-19. The genes are TRBV12-3 or TRBV12-4 and TRBJ1-4; tentatively, D is TRBD1 (5 bases). CDR3 region: CASSPHGGELFF. The CDR3 region has the DNA TGTGCCAGCAGTCCCCACGGGGGAGAACTGTTTTTT.